This TCR beta chain was recorded in a study of radiation and T cells in renal cell carcinoma. Findings and caveats of the study: In blood, top tumor clones expanded by 2 weeks, shrinking by 4.

This CDR3 has 16 residues. Germline assignment: CDR1 SGHKS and CDR2 YYEKEE (reference sequence). V lost 5 bases and J 4 bases, leaving 21 bases between the germline ends. To note about this clone: Its specificity is unknown.

The time point here: blood 4 weeks post-SBRT, at nephrectomy. Treatment here: 15 Gy SBRT to primary tumor, nephrectomy 4 weeks later. Blood was sampled at baseline, 2 weeks and 4 weeks after SBRT. The method was immunoSEQ multiplex PCR; TCRdb's version includes in-frame clones alone and lacks a portion of them. Found here are more than 120,000 clones, about 86% of them singletons; the top ten hold around a sixth. J is TRBJ1-2 and V is TRBV5-5, with a tentative D call TRBD1 (5 bases). The origin of this receptor is a woman between 50 and 59 years old with renal cell carcinoma. The specimen comprised blood, sampled from a patient whose treatment included radiotherapy and nephrectomy. CDR3 sequence: CASRSPGGDGVYGYTF. The CDR3 bases are TGTGCCAGCAGGTCACCCGGCGGGGACGGAGTCTATGGCTACACCTTC. Filled out from reference TRBV5-5 and TRBJ1-2, the complete variable domain reads DAGVTQSPTHLIKTRGQQVTLRCSPISGHKSVSWYQQVLGQGPQFIFQYYEKEERGRGNFPDRFSARQFPNYSSELNVNALLLGDSALYLCASRSPGGDGVYGYTFGSGTRLTVV.